Listed below are T cell receptor beta chains from one sample, sequenced in a study of T cells in Graves' hyperthyroidism and ophthalmopathy. Via MiXCR, TCRdb re-called the multiplex PCR reads, giving one row per CDR3 protein. The sample has around 500,000 distinct CDR3 sequences, less than 15% seen once; the top ten hold about 15%. Material: blood. Every receptor here comes from a middle-aged woman with Graves' hyperthyroidism. Each CDR3 is given without its conserved first and last residue.

V gene: TRBV7-2; CDR3 length: 11; J gene: TRBJ2-3; CDR3 protein: ASSNAPEDTQY
V gene: TRBV7-2; CDR3 length: 14; J gene: TRBJ2-2; CDR3 protein: ASSFHAGGAGGELF
V gene: TRBV18; CDR3 length: 10; J gene: TRBJ2-5; CDR3 protein: ASSPGLETQY
V gene: TRBV27; CDR3 length: 14; J gene: TRBJ2-1; CDR3 protein: ASSLFRDRANNEQF
V gene: TRBV3-1; CDR3 length: 11; J gene: TRBJ2-5; CDR3 protein: ASSQTNGETQY
V gene: TRBV18; CDR3 length: 12; J gene: TRBJ1-1; CDR3 protein: ASSPGPGGSEAF
V gene: TRBV28; CDR3 length: 12; J gene: TRBJ1-5; CDR3 protein: ASSPTQGNQPQH
V gene: TRBV30; CDR3 length: 12; J gene: TRBJ2-3; CDR3 protein: AWFNSGRTDTQY
V gene: TRBV20-1; CDR3 length: 10; J gene: TRBJ1-1; CDR3 protein: SASTRAPEAF
V gene: TRBV29-1; CDR3 length: 14; J gene: TRBJ2-1; CDR3 protein: SVEESASGVYNEQF
V gene: TRBV28; CDR3 length: 12; J gene: TRBJ2-1; CDR3 protein: ASGFLAATNEQF
V gene: TRBV11-2; CDR3 length: 14; J gene: TRBJ2-3; CDR3 protein: ASSLRGTGGTDTQY
V gene: TRBV30; CDR3 length: 12; J gene: TRBJ2-7; CDR3 protein: AWGTTGLTYEQY
V gene: TRBV6-1; CDR3 length: 11; J gene: TRBJ2-1; CDR3 protein: ASRGTNGNEQF
V gene: TRBV11-2; CDR3 length: 16; J gene: TRBJ2-3; CDR3 protein: ASSLIVPVSTLGDTQY
V gene: TRBV7-9; CDR3 length: 11; J gene: TRBJ1-2; CDR3 protein: ASSLRQDYGYT
V gene: TRBV5-1; CDR3 length: 12; J gene: TRBJ2-5; CDR3 protein: ASSLALNEETQY
V gene: TRBV4-1; CDR3 length: 14; J gene: TRBJ2-7; CDR3 protein: ASSQTPGTSDYEQY
V gene: TRBV7-9; CDR3 length: 14; J gene: TRBJ2-4; CDR3 protein: ATGVAGGLAKNIQY
V gene: TRBV5-1; CDR3 length: 14; J gene: TRBJ1-6; CDR3 protein: ASSLDVLSGRAPLH
V gene: TRBV28; CDR3 length: 18; J gene: TRBJ2-1; CDR3 protein: ASSQPTGTQEGSSYNEQF
V gene: TRBV6-1; CDR3 length: 10; J gene: TRBJ2-1; CDR3 protein: ASTMTGDEQF
V gene: TRBV28; CDR3 length: 13; J gene: TRBJ2-7; CDR3 protein: ASSPVTGGTYEQY
V gene: TRBV3-1; CDR3 length: 11; J gene: TRBJ2-7; CDR3 protein: ASRGTADYEQY
V gene: TRBV19; CDR3 length: 12; J gene: TRBJ1-1; CDR3 protein: ASSTTGGDTEAF
V gene: TRBV18; CDR3 length: 12; J gene: TRBJ2-7; CDR3 protein: ASSPPGQGYEQY
V gene: TRBV29-1; CDR3 length: 11; J gene: TRBJ1-4; CDR3 protein: SVEQLADEKLF
V gene: TRBV7-9; CDR3 length: 15; J gene: TRBJ2-1; CDR3 protein: ASSLPRLAGVRDEQF
V gene: TRBV7-9; CDR3 length: 10; J gene: TRBJ1-2; CDR3 protein: ASSPREVRYT
V gene: TRBV5-5; CDR3 length: 13; J gene: TRBJ1-2; CDR3 protein: ASTMDSQYSYGYT
V gene: TRBV20-1; CDR3 length: 13; J gene: TRBJ2-5; CDR3 protein: SARDLAGGDETQY
V gene: TRBV7-9; CDR3 length: 15; J gene: TRBJ1-4; CDR3 protein: ASSLWDSSATNEKLF
V gene: TRBV6-1; CDR3 length: 12; J gene: TRBJ1-1; CDR3 protein: ASSWASGNTEAF
V gene: TRBV6-1; CDR3 length: 11; J gene: TRBJ2-3; CDR3 protein: ASRVTGTDTQY
V gene: TRBV7-9; CDR3 length: 12; J gene: TRBJ1-2; CDR3 protein: ASSFTGANYGYT
V gene: TRBV24-1; CDR3 length: 14; J gene: TRBJ2-1; CDR3 protein: ATSDPGTGGYNEQF
V gene: TRBV6-1; CDR3 length: 12; J gene: TRBJ2-7; CDR3 protein: ASKRTVDSYEQY
V gene: TRBV20-1; CDR3 length: 12; J gene: TRBJ2-3; CDR3 protein: SASQSEGPDTQY
V gene: TRBV20-1; CDR3 length: 11; J gene: TRBJ1-1; CDR3 protein: SARQGVGTEAF